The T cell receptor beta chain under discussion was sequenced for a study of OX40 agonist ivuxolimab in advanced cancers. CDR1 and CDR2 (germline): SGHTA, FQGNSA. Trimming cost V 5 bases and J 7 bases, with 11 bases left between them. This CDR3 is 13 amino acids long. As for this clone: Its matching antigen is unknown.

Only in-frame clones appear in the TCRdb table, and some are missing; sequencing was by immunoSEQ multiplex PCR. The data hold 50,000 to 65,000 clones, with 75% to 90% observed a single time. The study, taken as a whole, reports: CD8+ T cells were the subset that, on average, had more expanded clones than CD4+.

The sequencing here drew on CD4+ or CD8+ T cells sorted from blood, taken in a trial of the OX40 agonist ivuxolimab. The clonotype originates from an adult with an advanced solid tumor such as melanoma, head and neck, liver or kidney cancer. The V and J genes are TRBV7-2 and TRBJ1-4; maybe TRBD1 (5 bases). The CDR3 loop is CASSHIGGEKLFF. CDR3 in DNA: TGTGCCAGCAGCCATATCGGGGGTGAAAAACTGTTTTTT.